This entry is about one T cell receptor beta chain. A read error may account for a junction end that differs from germline. This CDR3 has 16 residues. Germline CDR1 is SEHNR and CDR2 is FQNEAQ (reference sequence). The PCR used 60 Vbeta and 13 Jbeta primers. Study processing details: Around 10 million of the about 80 million unique TCR beta chains counted in a later analysis were shared. Sequencing used immunoSEQ multiplex PCR; TCRdb keeps in-frame clones, though not all of them. V and J calls and clone size are copied from that table; D and trimming were computed from the DNA. The profile covers roughly 170,000 clones, with 81% appearing a single time and 2.2% taken by the ten largest. The entry originates in a study of cytomegalovirus exposure and HLA in healthy donors.

The sequenced sample consisted of PBMCs. The V gene is TRBV7-9, the J gene TRBJ2-2; 7 positions match TRBD1. This TCR was sampled from a woman aged 30 to 39 in good health and CMV-seronegative. The CDR3 region has the DNA TGTTCCAGCAGCCCAGGCCCCCAGGGGGAAACCGGGGAGCTGTTTTTT. Amino acids: CSSSPGPQGETGELFF.